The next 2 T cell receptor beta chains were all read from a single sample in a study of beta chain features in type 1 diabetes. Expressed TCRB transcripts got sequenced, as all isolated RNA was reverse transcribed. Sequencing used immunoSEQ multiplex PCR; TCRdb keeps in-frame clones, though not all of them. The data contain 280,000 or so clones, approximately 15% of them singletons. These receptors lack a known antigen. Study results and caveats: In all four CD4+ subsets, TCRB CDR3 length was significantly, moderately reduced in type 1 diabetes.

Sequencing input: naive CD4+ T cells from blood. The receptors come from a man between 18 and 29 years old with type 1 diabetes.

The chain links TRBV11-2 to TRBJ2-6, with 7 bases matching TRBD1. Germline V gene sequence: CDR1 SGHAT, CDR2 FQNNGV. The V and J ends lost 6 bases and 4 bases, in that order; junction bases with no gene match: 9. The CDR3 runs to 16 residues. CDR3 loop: CASRDRRYSGANVLTF. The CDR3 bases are TGTGCCAGCAGGGACAGGAGATACTCCGGGGCCAACGTCCTGACTTTC.

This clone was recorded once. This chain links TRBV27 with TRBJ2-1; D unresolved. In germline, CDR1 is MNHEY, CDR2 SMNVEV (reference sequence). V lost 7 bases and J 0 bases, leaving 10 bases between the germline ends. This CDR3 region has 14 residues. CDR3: CASKPPRSYNEQFF. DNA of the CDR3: TGTGCCAGCAAGCCGCCGCGCTCCTACAATGAGCAGTTCTTC.